The 5 T cell receptor beta chains in this list originate from one sample, sequenced in a study of graft-versus-host responses after intestinal transplantation. The method was immunoSEQ multiplex PCR; TCRdb's version includes in-frame clones alone and lacks a portion of them. The sample lists fewer than 95,000 clones, roughly 91% occurring once. Their cognate antigens are unknown. Sequences were derived from unstimulated CD8+ T cells sorted from spleen or lymph node cells, sampled before intestinal transplant. These receptors all stem from a human donor who received an intestinal transplant.

J is TRBJ2-3 and V is TRBV5-1, with D perhaps matching TRBD2 (6 bases). This CDR3 comprises 17 residues. Trimming pared 4 bases from V and 0 bases from J, leaving 18 bases between. Germline V gene data show CDR1 as SGHRS and CDR2 as YFSETQ. The CDR3 loop reads CASSQWGGGTSTDTQYF. CDR3 DNA sequence: TGCGCCAGCAGCCAGTGGGGCGGAGGGACTAGCACAGATACGCAGTATTTT. Based on the CDR3 plus reference TRBV5-1 and TRBJ2-3, the full variable domain is KAGVTQTPRYLIKTRGQQVTLSCSPISGHRSVSWYQQTPGQGLQFLFEYFSETQRNKGNFPGRFSGRQFSNSRSEMNVSTLELGDSALYLCASSQWGGGTSTDTQYFGPGTRLTVL.

V gene TRBV10-3 combines with J gene TRBJ1-5, with TRBD1 identical over 7 bases. This CDR3 spans 15 amino acids. Germline CDR1 and CDR2: ENHRY and SYGVKD. V gave up 4 bases and J gave up 2 bases; unmatched junction bases: 5. The CDR3 region has the DNA TGTGCCATCAGTGTTGGACAGGAGGGCAATCAGCCCCAGCATTTT. Its protein is CAISVGQEGNQPQHF.

The V gene is TRBV7-2, the J gene TRBJ2-7, with 7 nucleotides matching TRBD2. The CDR3 length is 14 residues. The germline CDR1 and CDR2 sequences are SGHTA and FQGNSA. J gave up 2 bases and V 3 bases, and 4 bases lay outside the gene matches. The CDR3 reads CASSFLAGAYEQYF. The CDR3 DNA follows: TGTGCCAGCAGCTTTCTGGCGGGAGCCTACGAGCAGTACTTC.

The chain combines TRBV4-3 with TRBJ1-3, with D tentatively TRBD1 (6 bases). This CDR3 has 19 residues. Germline V gives CDR1 LGHNA, CDR2 YSLEER. V dropped 4 bases and J dropped 0 bases, with 22 bases sitting between them. The CDR3 sequence: CASSPSGGGLLASGNTIYF. Written as DNA, the CDR3 is TGCGCCAGCAGCCCCTCTGGCGGGGGGCTTCTGGCCTCTGGAAACACCATATATTTT.

The J gene is TRBJ1-1, the V gene TRBV6-6, with TRBD1 as a possible D gene (6 bases). The germline V gene encodes CDR1 MNHNY and CDR2 SVGAGI (reference sequence). CDR3 length equals 14 residues. Trimming took 5 bases from V and 1 from J, leaving 11 bases between them. In DNA, the CDR3 is TGTGCCAGCAGTCGGGGAGGGGGGAACACTGAAGCTTTCTTT. It codes for CASSRGGGNTEAFF.